The 9 T cell receptor beta chains presented below share a single source sample, sequenced in a study of T cells after yellow fever vaccination (dated by TCRdb to the late 2010s). The treatment or condition label, read with the paper, signifies: live attenuated yellow fever vaccine strain. Library generation was performed with 5' RACE. This sample was sequenced with an Illumina HiSeq 2500. The public reads were quality trimmed at Q25 with fastp and then assembled into clones with MiXCR by TCRdb, keeping productive beta chains. Rows are combined by CDR3 protein, so each entry shows the most common genes and DNA. Here the sample has some 670,000 distinct CDR3 sequences; roughly 12% occur a single time. More than 12% of the sample rests with the top ten. This sample comprised PBMCs, obtained on the day of the yellow fever booster vaccination. These TCRs come from a man between 25 and 39 years old who received the YFV17D yellow fever vaccine.

The chain employs TRBV19 and TRBJ2-1; 13 bases agree with TRBD2. Trimming cost V 2 bases and J 3 bases; bases outside gene matches: 10. The CDR3 is 19 residues long. In germline, CDR1 is LNHDA, CDR2 SQIVND (reference sequence). CDR3 DNA sequence: TGTGCCAGTAGTATACCGAGACTAGCGGGAGGTTTGAACTACAATGAGCAGTTCTTC. Its protein product is CASSIPRLAGGLNYNEQFF.

This clonotype turned up a few times. The chain joins TRBV3-1 to TRBJ2-7; TRBD1 agrees at 8 bases. This CDR3 is 15 amino acids long. Germline lookup yields CDR1 LGHDT and CDR2 YNNKEL (reference sequence). J gave up 1 base and V 1 base, and 3 bases lay outside the gene matches. The CDR3 sequence is CASSQGRTGSYEQYF. Here the CDR3 DNA reads TGTGCCAGCAGCCAAGGAAGGACAGGGTCCTACGAGCAGTACTTC.

This clonotype was seen more than once but under ten times. The V gene is TRBV13, the J gene TRBJ2-7, with 7 bases lining up with TRBD2. This CDR3 is 15 amino acids long. In germline, CDR1 is PRHDT, CDR2 FYEKMQ (reference sequence). The V segment lost 1 base and the J segment 6 bases; nucleotides outside the gene matches: 9. The CDR3 sequence: CASSLARRENVEQYF. In DNA form, the CDR3 reads TGTGCCAGCAGCTTAGCTCGGCGGGAGAATGTCGAGCAGTACTTC.

This clonotype occurred a few times. This rearrangement joins TRBV29-1 to TRBJ1-4; 8 bases map to TRBD1. Germline-derived CDR1 and CDR2 are SQVTM and ANQGSEA. After removal of 7 bases from V and 2 bases from J, the junction contained 12 bases not matched to a gene. The CDR3 totals 16 residues. DNA of the CDR3: TGCAGCGCCACGGAGGCAGGGGGCTATACTAATGAAAAACTGTTTTTT. This gives the protein CSATEAGGYTNEKLFF.

This clonotype was detected many times. The chain has TRBV5-1 and TRBJ2-1, with D perhaps matching TRBD1 (6 bases). CDR1 and CDR2 (germline): SGHRS, YFSETQ. The CDR3 is 11 amino acids. The V and J ends lost 0 bases and 12 bases respectively, with 7 bases between them. CDR3 sequence: CASSLEGGQFF. CDR3 coding DNA: TGCGCCAGCAGCTTGGAAGGGGGGCAGTTCTTC. Full variable domain (remainder filled in from reference TRBV5-1 and TRBJ2-1): KAGVTQTPRYLIKTRGQQVTLSCSPISGHRSVSWYQQTPGQGLQFLFEYFSETQRNKGNFPGRFSGRQFSNSRSEMNVSTLELGDSALYLCASSLEGGQFFGPGTRLTVL.

This clonotype was detected a few times. CDR3 amino acids: CASSHDGGNEQFF. CDR3 bases: TGCGCCAGCAGCCACGATGGGGGGAATGAGCAGTTCTTC. The chain recombines TRBV4-3 with TRBJ2-1; TRBD2 might be the D (6 bases). Trimming cost V 3 bases and J 7 bases, with 10 bases left between them. CDR3 length equals 13 residues. Germline CDR1 is LGHNA and CDR2 is YSLEER.

The CDR3 reads CATSVDGRSTDTQYF. In nucleotides, the CDR3 is TGTGCCACCTCCGTTGACGGGAGAAGCACAGATACGCAGTATTTT. The V gene is TRBV10-3, the J gene TRBJ2-3; possible D gene TRBD2, 6 bases. V dropped 10 bases and J dropped 0 bases, with 17 bases sitting between them. The CDR3 has 15 residues. From germline, CDR1 is ENHRY and CDR2 SYGVKD.

This clonotype was detected only a few times. The genes are TRBV28 and TRBJ2-1; 8 nucleotides agree with TRBD1. V lost 6 bases and J lost 5; bases outside the gene matches: 6. From germline, CDR1 is MDHEN and CDR2 SYDVKM. The CDR3 totals 14 residues. The CDR3 bases are TGTGCCAGCAGGTGGGACAGGCTAAACAATGAGCAGTTCTTC. It is translated as CASRWDRLNNEQFF.

This clonotype was seen at least ten times. This chain connects TRBV20-1 to TRBJ2-7; TRBD1 matches 8 bases. The length of the CDR3 is 14 residues. Germline CDR1 reads DFQATT; CDR2 reads SNEGSKA (reference sequence). With V trimmed by 5 bases and J by 2 bases, 8 bases remained unmatched. The CDR3 here is CSAEDAGQAYEQYF. In DNA, the CDR3 is TGCAGTGCTGAAGATGCGGGACAGGCCTACGAGCAGTACTTC.